The 16 T cell receptor beta chains listed next were all sequenced from one sample in a study of a mutant IDH1 vaccine in newly diagnosed glioma (dated by TCRdb to 2020 to 2023). The library was made by the immunoSEQ multiplex PCR assay. TCRdb obtained this table from immuneACCESS and retained in-frame rearrangements with V and J assigned. These tables miss some clones; where compared with another copy, unresolved V genes account for less than half of the shortfall, and the remainder is unexplained. For this sample the table gives roughly 51,000 clones, of which roughly 81% were detected only once. Of the sample, 6.5% to 9% is held by the ten largest clones. The time point label corresponds to: week 23, last vaccination. Each vaccine dose, consisting of 300 ug of a 20-mer mutant IDH1 peptide in Montanide, was administered subcutaneously with topical imiquimod. Their cognate antigens are unknown. The source was PBMCs, collected from a glioma patient whose treatment included an IDH1 peptide vaccine. The receptors come from a woman aged 40-49 years with glioma. Some clones in this sample may be carry-over from other donors' samples.

A few counts support this clone. The J gene is TRBJ1-2, the V gene TRBV7-2; D perhaps matches TRBD1 (5 bases). CDR3 length: 13 residues. CDR1 and CDR2 (germline): SGHTA, FQGNSA. V gave up 0 bases and J gave up 8 bases, with 10 bases separating them. The chain's CDR3 is CASSLAGGGGYTF. DNA of the CDR3: TGTGCCAGCAGCTTAGCGGGGGGTGGGGGCTACACCTTC. The variable domain in full, with the rest retrieved from reference TRBV7-2 and TRBJ1-2, is GAGVSQSPSNKVTEKGKDVELRCDPISGHTALYWYRQSLGQGLEFLIYFQGNSAPDKSGLPSDRFSAERTGGSVSTLTIQRTQQEDSAVYLCASSLAGGGGYTFGSGTRLTVV.

The J gene is TRBJ2-1, the V gene TRBV5-1, with 9 positions matching TRBD2. From germline, CDR1 is SGHRS and CDR2 YFSETQ. Trimming cost V 1 base and J 10 bases; bases outside gene matches: 9. This CDR3 spans 15 amino acids. The CDR3 region is CASSLKGGGAGEQFF. CDR3 coding DNA: TGCGCCAGCAGCTTGAAGGGCGGGGGGGCCGGAGAGCAGTTCTTC.

The rearrangement uses TRBV27 and TRBJ2-7; tentatively, D is TRBD1 (5 bases). V shed 7 bases and J shed 2 bases, with 9 bases lying between them. Germline V gene data show CDR1 as MNHEY and CDR2 as SMNVEV (reference sequence). CDR3 size: 12 residues. The CDR3 DNA follows: TGTGCCAGCAAGGGGCTACCCTACGAGCAGTACTTC. Its translation: CASKGLPYEQYF.

The chain recombines TRBV7-9 with TRBJ1-1; D gene uncertain. CDR1 SEHNR and CDR2 FQNEAQ come from the germline V gene (reference sequence). The V end lost 5 bases, the J end lost 3 bases, and 13 bases lay between the germline ends. The CDR3 is 14 amino acids. As DNA, the CDR3 is TGTGCCAGCAGCGCAGACGGGTGGCACACTGAAGCTTTCTTT. This codes for CASSADGWHTEAFF. Based on the CDR3 plus reference TRBV7-9 and TRBJ1-1, the full variable domain is DTGVSQNPRHKITKRGQNVTFRCDPISEHNRLYWYRQTLGQGPEFLTYFQNEAQLEKSRLLSDRFSAERPKGSFSTLEIQRTEQGDSAMYLCASSADGWHTEAFFGQGTRLTVV.

The rearrangement uses TRBV7-3 and TRBJ1-1, with a possible D match to TRBD1 (6 bases). Germline V gene data show CDR1 as SGHTA and CDR2 as FQGTGA. V gave up 5 bases and J gave up 2 bases, with 15 bases separating them. The CDR3 runs to 15 residues. As DNA, the CDR3 is TGTGCCAGCAGCCCTGGGCAGGGGCGAAACACTGAAGCTTTCTTT. Protein product: CASSPGQGRNTEAFF.

The V call is TRBV13, the J call TRBJ2-7; D is ambiguous. The CDR3 has 13 residues. Germline V gene sequence: CDR1 PRHDT, CDR2 FYEKMQ (reference sequence). V lost 0 bases and J lost 3, with 6 bases in between. In DNA, the CDR3 is TGTGCCAGCAGCTTAGGAACCAACTACGAGCAGTACTTC. Translation gives CASSLGTNYEQYF.

The gene calls are TRBV14 and TRBJ2-6; D unresolved. Germline V CDR1 and CDR2: SGHDN, FVKESK. Trimming removed 0 bases from V and 4 bases from J, with 7 bases in between. CDR3 length equals 15 residues. The CDR3, as DNA: TGTGCCAGCAGCCAAGATCCAACGGGGGCCAACGTCCTGACTTTC. Translated, it gives CASSQDPTGANVLTF.

The rearrangement links TRBV18 to TRBJ1-6, with D tentatively TRBD1 (6 bases). This CDR3 is built from 16 residues. The ends were cut back, 1 base at V and 8 bases at J, with 15 bases in the middle. CDR1 KGHSH and CDR2 LQKENI come from the germline V gene. The CDR3 sequence is CASSPLLQGVDSPLHF. The CDR3 nucleotides read TGTGCCAGCTCACCACTTTTACAGGGAGTAGATTCACCCCTCCACTTT.

This clone was recorded a few times. This chain uses TRBV2 with TRBJ1-1; 9 nucleotides align to TRBD1. The CDR3 consists of 14 residues. CDR1 is SNHLY and CDR2 is FYNNEI in the germline V gene. Trimming at V came to 4 bases and at J to 1 base, leaving 1 base not matched to a gene. Here the CDR3 reads CASSVTGGNTEAFF. The CDR3, as DNA: TGTGCCAGCAGTGTGACAGGGGGGAACACTGAAGCTTTCTTT.

This clone was detected only a few times. This chain connects TRBV29-1 to TRBJ1-1, with TRBD1 matching over 8 bases. Germline CDR1 and CDR2: SQVTM and ANQGSEA. Trimming at V came to 6 bases and at J to 1 base, leaving 7 bases not matched to a gene. CDR3 length: 14 residues. The CDR3 reads CSVAQGAGNTEAFF. CDR3 bases: TGCAGCGTGGCGCAGGGGGCGGGGAACACTGAAGCTTTCTTT.

A note on this clone: Mismatch with germline at one junction end may stem from a read error. V gene TRBV15 combines with J gene TRBJ2-7; D unclear. The CDR3 is 14 amino acids. From germline, CDR1 is LNHNV and CDR2 YYDKDF (reference sequence). For the CDR3, the DNA is TGTGCCACCAGCAGATCTGGTGATCGCTACAAGCAGTACTTC. This sequence encodes CATSRSGDRYKQYF. The full variable domain, with the rest looked up from reference TRBV15 and TRBJ2-7, is DAMVIQNPRYQVTQFGKPVTLSCSQTLNHNVMYWYQQKSSQAPKLLFHYYDKDFNNEADTPDNFQSRRPNTSFCFLDIRSPGLGDTAMYLCATSRSGDRYKQYFGPGTRLTVT.

This rearrangement joins TRBV18 to TRBJ1-6, with TRBD1 as a possible D gene (6 bases). With 3 bases removed from V and 6 bases from J, the gap between germline ends came to 9 bases. The CDR3 contains 14 residues. Germline CDR1 reads KGHSH; CDR2 reads LQKENI. This CDR3 reads CASSPGGLNSPLHF. CDR3 nucleotides: TGTGCCAGCTCACCCGGGGGGCTTAATTCACCCCTCCACTTT.

The V call is TRBV2, the J call TRBJ2-1; 9 positions agree with TRBD1. Germline V gene data show CDR1 as SNHLY and CDR2 as FYNNEI. The V gene end was trimmed by 6 bases and the J gene end by 14 bases; junction bases not matched to a gene: 8. The CDR3 consists of 12 residues. CDR3 sequence (DNA): TGTGCCAGCAGGGGGACAGGGCAGGGGGAGTTCTTC. This sequence encodes CASRGTGQGEFF.

The chain joins TRBV7-8 to TRBJ1-5; TRBD1 is a possible D gene (5 bases). The CDR3 loop spans 15 amino acids. V lost 3 bases and J lost 9, with 18 bases in between. The germline CDR1 and CDR2 sequences are SGHVS and FQNEAQ. The CDR3 protein is CASSLGTTILWPQHF. The CDR3 DNA reads as TGTGCCAGCAGCTTGGGGACTACCATTTTGTGGCCCCAGCATTTT.

The V and J genes are TRBV10-1 and TRBJ2-5; D uncertain. With 0 bases removed from V and 0 bases from J, the gap between germline ends came to 5 bases. Germline V lookup: CDR1 WNHNN, CDR2 SYGVQD (reference sequence). The CDR3 consists of 14 residues. This chain's CDR3 is CASSESLYQETQYF. CDR3 nucleotide sequence: TGCGCCAGCAGTGAGTCCCTGTACCAAGAGACCCAGTACTTC.

The chain uses TRBV5-1 and TRBJ1-1, with 7 bases matching TRBD1. V gave up 3 bases and J gave up 5 bases; unmatched junction bases: 7. Germline CDR1 is SGHRS and CDR2 is YFSETQ. The CDR3 sequence is 14 residues long. The CDR3 protein is CASSWGQSGTEAFF. CDR3 bases: TGCGCCAGCAGCTGGGGACAGAGCGGAACTGAAGCTTTCTTT.